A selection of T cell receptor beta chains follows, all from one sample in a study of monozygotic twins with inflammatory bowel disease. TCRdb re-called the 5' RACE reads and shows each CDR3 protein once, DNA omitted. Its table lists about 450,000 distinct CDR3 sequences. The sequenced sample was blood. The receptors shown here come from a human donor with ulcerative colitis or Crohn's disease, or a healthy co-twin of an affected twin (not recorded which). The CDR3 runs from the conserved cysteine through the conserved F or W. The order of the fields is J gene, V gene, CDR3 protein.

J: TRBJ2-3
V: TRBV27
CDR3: CASSPGVRRISTDTQYF

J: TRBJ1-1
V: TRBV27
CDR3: CASSSDREGTEAFF

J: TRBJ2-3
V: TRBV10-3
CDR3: CAISDPDEGNTDTQYF

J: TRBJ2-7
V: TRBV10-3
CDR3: CAISDFPDYEQYF

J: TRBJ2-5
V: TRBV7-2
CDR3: CASSTQYASGGETQYF

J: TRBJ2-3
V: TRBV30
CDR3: CAWSRQVAAIGQYF

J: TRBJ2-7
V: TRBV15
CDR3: CATSRDSNRDRPYEQYF

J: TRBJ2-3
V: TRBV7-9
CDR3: CASSLYWAEGDTQYF

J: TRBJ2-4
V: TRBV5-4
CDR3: CACTGTGDSLAKNIQYF

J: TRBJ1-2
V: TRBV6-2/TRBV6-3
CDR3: CASSYSSGRTYGYTF

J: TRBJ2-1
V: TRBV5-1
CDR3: CASSNSGTSYNEQFF

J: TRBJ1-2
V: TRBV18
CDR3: CASSADKSYGYTF

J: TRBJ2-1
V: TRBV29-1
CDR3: CSVAGVGNEQFF

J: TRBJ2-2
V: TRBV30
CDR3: CAWSVRATGELFF

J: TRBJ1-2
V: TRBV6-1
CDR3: CASCQQGSPNNYGYTF

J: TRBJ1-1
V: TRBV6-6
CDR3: CASSLRAIGTEAFF